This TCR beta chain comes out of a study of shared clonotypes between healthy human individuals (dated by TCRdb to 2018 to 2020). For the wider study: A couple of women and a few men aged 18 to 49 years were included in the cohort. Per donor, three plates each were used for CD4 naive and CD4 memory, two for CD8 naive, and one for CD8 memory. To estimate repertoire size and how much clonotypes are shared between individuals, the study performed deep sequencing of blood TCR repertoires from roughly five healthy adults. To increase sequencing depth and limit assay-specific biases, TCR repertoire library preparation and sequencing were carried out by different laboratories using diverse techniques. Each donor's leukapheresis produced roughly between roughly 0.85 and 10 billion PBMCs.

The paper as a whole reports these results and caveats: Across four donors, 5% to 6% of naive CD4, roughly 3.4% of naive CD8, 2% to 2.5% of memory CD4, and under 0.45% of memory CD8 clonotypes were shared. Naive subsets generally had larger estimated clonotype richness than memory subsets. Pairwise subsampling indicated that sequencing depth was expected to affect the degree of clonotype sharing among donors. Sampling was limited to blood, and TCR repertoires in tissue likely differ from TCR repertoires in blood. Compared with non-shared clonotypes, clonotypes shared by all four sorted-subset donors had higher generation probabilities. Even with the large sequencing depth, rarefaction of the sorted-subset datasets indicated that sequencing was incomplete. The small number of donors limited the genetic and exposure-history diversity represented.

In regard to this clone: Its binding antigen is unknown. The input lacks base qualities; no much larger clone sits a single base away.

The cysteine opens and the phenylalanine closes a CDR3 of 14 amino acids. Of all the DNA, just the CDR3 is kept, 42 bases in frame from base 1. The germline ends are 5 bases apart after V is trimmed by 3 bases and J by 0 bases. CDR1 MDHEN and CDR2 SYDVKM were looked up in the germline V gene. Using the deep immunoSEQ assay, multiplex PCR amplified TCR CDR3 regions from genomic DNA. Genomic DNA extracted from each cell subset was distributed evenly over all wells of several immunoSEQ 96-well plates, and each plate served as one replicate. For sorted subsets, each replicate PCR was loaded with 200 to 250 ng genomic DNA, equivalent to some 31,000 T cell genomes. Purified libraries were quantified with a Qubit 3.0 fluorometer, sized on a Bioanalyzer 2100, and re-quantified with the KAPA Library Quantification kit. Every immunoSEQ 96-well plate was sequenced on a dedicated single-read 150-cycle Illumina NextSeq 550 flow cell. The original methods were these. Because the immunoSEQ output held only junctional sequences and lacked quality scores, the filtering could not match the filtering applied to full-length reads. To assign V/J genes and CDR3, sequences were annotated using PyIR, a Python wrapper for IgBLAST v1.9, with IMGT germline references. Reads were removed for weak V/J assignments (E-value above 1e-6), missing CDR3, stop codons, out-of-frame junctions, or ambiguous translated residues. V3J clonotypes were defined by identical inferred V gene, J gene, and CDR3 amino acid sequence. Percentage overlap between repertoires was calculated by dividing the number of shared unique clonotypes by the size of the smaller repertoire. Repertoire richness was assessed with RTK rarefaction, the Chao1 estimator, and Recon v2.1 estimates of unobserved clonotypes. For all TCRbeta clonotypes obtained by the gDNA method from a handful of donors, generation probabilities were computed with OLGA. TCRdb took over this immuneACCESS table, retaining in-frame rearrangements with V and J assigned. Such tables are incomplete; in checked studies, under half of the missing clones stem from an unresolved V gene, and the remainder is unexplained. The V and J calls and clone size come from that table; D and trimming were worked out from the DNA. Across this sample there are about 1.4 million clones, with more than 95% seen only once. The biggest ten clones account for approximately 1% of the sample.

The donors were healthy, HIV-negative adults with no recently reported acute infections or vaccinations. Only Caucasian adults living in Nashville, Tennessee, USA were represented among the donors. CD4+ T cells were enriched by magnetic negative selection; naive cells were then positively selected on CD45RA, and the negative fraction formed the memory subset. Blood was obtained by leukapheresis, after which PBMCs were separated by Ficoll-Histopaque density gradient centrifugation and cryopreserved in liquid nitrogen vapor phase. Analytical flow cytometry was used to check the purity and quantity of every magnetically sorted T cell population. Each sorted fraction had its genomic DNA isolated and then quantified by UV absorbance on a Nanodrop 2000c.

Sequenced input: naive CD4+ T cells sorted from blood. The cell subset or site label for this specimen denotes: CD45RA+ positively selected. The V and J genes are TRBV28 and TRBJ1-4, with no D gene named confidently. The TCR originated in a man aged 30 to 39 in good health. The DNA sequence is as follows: TGTGCCAGCAGTTTTAGAGCAACTAATGAAAAACTGTTTTTT. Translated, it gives CASSFRATNEKLFF.